Listed below are T cell receptor beta chains from one sample, sequenced in a study of blood T cell repertoires in COVID-19. The repertoire was sequenced with immunoSEQ multiplex PCR; TCRdb's copy has only in-frame clones and lacks some. The sample shows some 250,000 clones, roughly 89% of them seen only once. Sequences were obtained from peripheral blood. The receptors here all came from a man aged 25-45 years who had recovered from COVID-19. Both conserved end residues are part of each CDR3. Each record gives: J gene, clone size, V gene, D gene, CDR3 length, CDR3 DNA, CDR3 protein. D genes are given only for firm matches. The size entry is marked missing in some rows and otherwise reads once, few, many or a size class.

TRBJ1-2	-	TRBV6-5	-	12	TGTGCCAGCGGCGGCCCTATAGGCGGCTACACCTTC	CASGGPIGGYTF
TRBJ2-1	few	TRBV4-1	TRBD2	16	TGCGCCAGCAGCGGAAGTCGTAGCGGGGGGTTCAATGAGCAGTTCTTC	CASSGSRSGGFNEQFF
TRBJ2-1	-	TRBV4-1	TRBD2	15	TGCGCCAGCAGCCCACCTAGCGGGGTGCGAGAAGAGCAGTTCTTC	CASSPPSGVREEQFF
TRBJ1-5	-	TRBV11-2	-	13	TGTGCCAGCAGCTTGTTCCTACGGCAGCCCCAGCATTTT	CASSLFLRQPQHF
TRBJ1-1	-	TRBV19	-	15	TGTGCCAGTAAAAGGCAAGGAAGGGAGGCCACTGAAGCTTTCTTT	CASKRQGREATEAFF
TRBJ2-5	-	TRBV11-2	TRBD1	16	TGTGCCAGCAGCCCGTGGGACAGGGGGCAAGGAGAGACCCAGTACTTC	CASSPWDRGQGETQYF
TRBJ1-1	-	TRBV18	-	16	TGTGCCAGCTCACCTCCCGAGGGAAGAAGCTACACTGAAGCTTTCTTT	CASSPPEGRSYTEAFF
TRBJ2-7	-	TRBV27	-	15	TGTGCCAGCAGTTTACGACGGTGGCAGGGGTACGAGCAGTACTTC	CASSLRRWQGYEQYF
TRBJ1-1	-	TRBV7-8	TRBD1	16	TGTGCCAGCAGCTTAGCGTTAGGGACAGAGACCTTTTTGGCTTTCTTT	CASSLALGTETFLAFF
TRBJ2-6	once	TRBV5-4	-	15	TGTGCCAGCAGCCTTTTCTCCTCTGGGGCCAACGTCCTGACTTTC	CASSLFSSGANVLTF
TRBJ1-2	once	TRBV5-1	TRBD1	15	TGCGCCAGCAGCTTGGCCGGGACAGGGTGGGATGGCTACACCTTC	CASSLAGTGWDGYTF
TRBJ2-7	-	TRBV11-2	-	11	TGTGCCAGCAGCCTATTATACGAGCAGTACTTC	CASSLLYEQYF
TRBJ1-2	-	TRBV6-5	-	15	TGTGCCAGCAGTTACTCGACCAGCAGGGGCTATGGCTACACCTTC	CASSYSTSRGYGYTF
TRBJ2-5	once	TRBV7-9	-	14	TGTGCCAGCAGCCGCGGACAGTTCCAAGAGACCCAGTACTTC	CASSRGQFQETQYF
TRBJ1-1	once	TRBV25-1	-	14	TGTGCCAGCAGGAGTCTGACAGTGAACACTGAAGCTTTCTTT	CASRSLTVNTEAFF
TRBJ1-3	few	TRBV7-2	-	13	TGTGCCAGCAGCTTAGCCAGGGGAAACACCATATATTTT	CASSLARGNTIYF
TRBJ1-1	-	TRBV12-3/TRBV12-4	-	13	TGTGCCAGCAGACGGACTCAAAGGGTGATCGCTTTCTTT	CASRRTQRVIAFF
TRBJ2-7	few	TRBV10-1	TRBD1	17	TGCGCCAGCAGTGAGTTGGGGTCGGGACAGGGGAGACCCGAGCAGTACTTC	CASSELGSGQGRPEQYF